The clone carrying this TCR beta chain is hyperexpanded (1% or more) in the sample. This sample stems from a study of early T cells in non-severe SARS-CoV-2 infection. Study background: Sequencing input comprised bulk RNA from unsorted whole blood; chain pairing was not available.

CDR1 and CDR2 (germline): MNHEY, SMNVEV (reference sequence). V was shortened by 6 bases and J by 0 bases, with 9 bases between the two germline ends. The CDR3 is made up of 14 amino acids. Unique molecular identifiers tagged individual cDNA molecules. One entry per CDR3 protein, called by TCRdb with MiXCR from the 5' RACE reads. Of roughly 18,000 distinct CDR3 sequences in the sample, more than 5% were seen once. The clonotype was recovered from an adult who was a healthcare worker with PCR-confirmed SARS-CoV-2 infection or an uninfected control (not recorded which). The V gene is TRBV27, the J gene TRBJ2-1; unclear D gene. The specimen was whole blood. The CDR3 coding sequence is TGTGCCAGCAGAAAAGTTAGCTCCTACAATGAGCAGTTCTTC. It yields the protein CASRKVSSYNEQFF.